This T cell receptor (beta chain) was identified during a study of cytotoxic CD8 clonotypes in ibrutinib-treated CLL. CDR1 SGHAT and CDR2 FQNNGV come from the germline V gene. The CDR3 is made up of 14 amino acids. Trimming shortened V by 1 base and J by 8 bases, and 14 bases separated the two germline ends. General study findings and limits: Few clonotypes were public, and these shrank or held steady under treatment. Clonality showed a rise at ibrutinib response that reversed toward baseline at progression. Clonality (at baseline) was higher than in age-matched healthy donors and tracked circulating CD8+ T-cell counts.

As regards this clone: What it binds is unknown.

Here immunoSEQ multiplex PCR was the method, and the copy in TCRdb shows in-frame clones only, minus some. The sample includes about 120,000 clones, 58% seen only once; the top ten take 37%. The sample in question was PBMCs, obtained after 24 months of ibrutinib treatment. The receptor's source is a human donor with chronic lymphocytic leukemia. V and J are TRBV11-2 and TRBJ1-2; D unclear. Here the CDR3 DNA reads TGTGCCAGCAGCTTAGTCGGCGGACCCTGGGGCTACACCTTC. Translating gives CASSLVGGPWGYTF.